At least ten counts were recorded for the clone carrying this T cell receptor (beta chain). Assay: immunoSEQ multiplex PCR; the TCRdb copy retains only in-frame clones and omits some. The data show 300,000 to 400,000 clones, roughly 86% seen once. These data are taken from a study of blood T cell repertoires in COVID-19. Across the study: The analysed material was cDNA or gDNA that came from T cells, B-cell-depleted T cells, or PBMCs.

Germline V gives CDR1 LNHDA, CDR2 SQIVND (reference sequence). The CDR3 spans 13 residues. V lost 6 bases and J lost 9, with 17 bases in between. The chain carries TRBV19 and TRBJ1-1; D might be TRBD1 (5 bases). The specimen was peripheral blood. The source is a woman aged 45-59 years who had recovered from COVID-19. CDR3 sequence reads: CASSISRQTQAFF. The CDR3 DNA sequence: TGTGCCAGTAGCATCTCCAGACAGACCCAAGCTTTCTTT.